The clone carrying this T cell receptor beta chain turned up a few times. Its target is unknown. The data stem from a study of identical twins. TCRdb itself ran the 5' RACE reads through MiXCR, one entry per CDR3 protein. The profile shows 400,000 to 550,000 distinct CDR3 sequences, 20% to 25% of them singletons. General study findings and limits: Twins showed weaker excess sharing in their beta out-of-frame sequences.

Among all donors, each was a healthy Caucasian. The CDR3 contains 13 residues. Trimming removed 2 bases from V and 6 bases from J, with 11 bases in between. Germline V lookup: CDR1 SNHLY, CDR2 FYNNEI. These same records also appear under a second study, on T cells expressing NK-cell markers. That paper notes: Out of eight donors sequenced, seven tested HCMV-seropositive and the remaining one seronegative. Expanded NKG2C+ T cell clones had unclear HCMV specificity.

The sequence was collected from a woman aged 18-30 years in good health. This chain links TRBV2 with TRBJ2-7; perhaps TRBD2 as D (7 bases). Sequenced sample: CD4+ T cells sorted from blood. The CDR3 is CASSEYRGGEQYF. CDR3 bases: TGTGCCAGCAGTGAATATAGGGGGGGCGAGCAGTACTTC.